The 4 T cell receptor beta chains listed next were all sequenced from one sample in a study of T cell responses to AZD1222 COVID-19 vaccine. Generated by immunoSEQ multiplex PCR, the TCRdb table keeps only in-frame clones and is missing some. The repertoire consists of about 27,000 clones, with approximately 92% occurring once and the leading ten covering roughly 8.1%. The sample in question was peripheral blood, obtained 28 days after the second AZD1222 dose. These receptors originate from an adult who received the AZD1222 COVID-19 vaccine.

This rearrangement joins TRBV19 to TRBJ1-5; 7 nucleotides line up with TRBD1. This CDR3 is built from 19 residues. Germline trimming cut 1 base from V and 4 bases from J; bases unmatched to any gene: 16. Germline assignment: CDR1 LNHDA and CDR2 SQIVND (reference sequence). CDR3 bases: TGTGCCAGTAGTATAGTAAGGACAGGTTTGAGGGACGAAAATCAGCCCCAGCATTTT. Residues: CASSIVRTGLRDENQPQHF.

This CDR3 reads CATSDAGTGYKFYGYTF. As DNA, the CDR3 is TGTGCCACCAGTGATGCCGGGACAGGGTATAAATTCTATGGCTACACCTTC. The chain couples TRBV24-1 to TRBJ1-2; 9 bases align to TRBD1. V shed 3 bases and J 4 bases; nucleotides not matched to a gene: 11. The CDR3 runs 17 residues. Per the germline V gene, CDR1 is KGHDR and CDR2 is SFDVKD.

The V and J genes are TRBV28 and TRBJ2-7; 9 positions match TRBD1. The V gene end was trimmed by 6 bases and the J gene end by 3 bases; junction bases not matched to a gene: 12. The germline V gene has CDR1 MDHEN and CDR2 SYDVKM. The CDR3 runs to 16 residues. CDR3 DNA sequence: TGTGCCAGCAGCCCCGGGACAGGGAACAAGCGCTACGAGCAGTACTTC. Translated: CASSPGTGNKRYEQYF. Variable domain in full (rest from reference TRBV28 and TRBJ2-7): DVKVTQSSRYLVKRTGEKVFLECVQDMDHENMFWYRQDPGLGLRLIYFSYDVKMKEKGDIPEGYSVSREKKERFSLILESASTNQTSMYLCASSPGTGNKRYEQYFGPGTRLTVT.

Here the CDR3 reads CATSDRTGGRGNQPQHF. CDR3 nucleotide sequence: TGTGCCACCAGTGACCGGACAGGGGGTCGGGGCAATCAGCCCCAGCATTTT. This chain uses TRBV24-1 with TRBJ1-5; 10 bases map to TRBD1. V lost 4 bases to trimming and J lost 2 bases; unmatched junction nucleotides: 7. Germline CDR1 and CDR2: KGHDR and SFDVKD. The CDR3 runs 17 residues.